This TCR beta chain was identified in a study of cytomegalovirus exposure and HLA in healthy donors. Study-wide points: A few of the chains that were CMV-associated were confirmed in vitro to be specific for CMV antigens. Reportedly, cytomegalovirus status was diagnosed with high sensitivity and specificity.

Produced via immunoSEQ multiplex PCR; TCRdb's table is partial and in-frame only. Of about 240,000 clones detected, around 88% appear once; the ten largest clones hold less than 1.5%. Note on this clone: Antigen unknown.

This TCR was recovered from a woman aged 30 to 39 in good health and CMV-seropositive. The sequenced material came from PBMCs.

The CDR3 nucleotides read TGCAGCGGTTCAGGGGGTACCTTC. Translating gives CSGSGGTF. The chain carries TRBV29-1 and TRBJ1-2, with 7 bases aligning to TRBD1. Germline CDR1 is SQVTM and CDR2 is ANQGSEA. The CDR3 is 8 amino acids. Germline trimming cut 7 bases from V and 14 bases from J; bases unmatched to any gene: 4.